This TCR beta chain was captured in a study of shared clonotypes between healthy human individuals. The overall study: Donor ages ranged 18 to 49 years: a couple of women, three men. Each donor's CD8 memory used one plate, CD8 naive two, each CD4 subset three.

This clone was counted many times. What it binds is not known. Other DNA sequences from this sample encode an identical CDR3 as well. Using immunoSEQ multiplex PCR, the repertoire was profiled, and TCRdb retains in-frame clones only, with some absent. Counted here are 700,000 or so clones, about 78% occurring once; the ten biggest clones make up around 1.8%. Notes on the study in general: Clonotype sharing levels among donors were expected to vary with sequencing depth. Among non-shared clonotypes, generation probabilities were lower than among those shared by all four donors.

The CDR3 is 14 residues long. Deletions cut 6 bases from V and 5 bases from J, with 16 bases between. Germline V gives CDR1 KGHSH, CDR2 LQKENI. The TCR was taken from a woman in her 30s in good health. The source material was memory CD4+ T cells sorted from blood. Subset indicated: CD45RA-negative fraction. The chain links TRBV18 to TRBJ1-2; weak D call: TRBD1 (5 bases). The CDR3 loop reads CASSPSGGDYGYTF. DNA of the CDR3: TGTGCCAGCTCCCCATCCGGGGGAGATTATGGCTACACCTTC. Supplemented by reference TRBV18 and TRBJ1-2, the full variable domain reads NAGVMQNPRHLVRRRGQEARLRCSPMKGHSHVYWYRQLPEEGLKFMVYLQKENIIDESGMPKERFSAEFPKEGPSILRIQQVVRGDSAAYFCASSPSGGDYGYTFGSGTRLTVV.